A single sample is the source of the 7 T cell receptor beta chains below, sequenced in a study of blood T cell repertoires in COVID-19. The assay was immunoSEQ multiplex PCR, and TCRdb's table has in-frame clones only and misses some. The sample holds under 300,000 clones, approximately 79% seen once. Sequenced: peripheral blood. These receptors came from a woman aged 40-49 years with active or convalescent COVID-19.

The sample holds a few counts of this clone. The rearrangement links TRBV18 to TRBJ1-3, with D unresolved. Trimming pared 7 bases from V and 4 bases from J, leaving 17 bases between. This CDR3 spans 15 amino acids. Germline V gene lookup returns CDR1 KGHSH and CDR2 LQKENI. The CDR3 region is CASFTQPERGNTIYF. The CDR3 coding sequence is TGTGCCAGCTTCACCCAGCCCGAGCGGGGAAACACCATATATTTT.

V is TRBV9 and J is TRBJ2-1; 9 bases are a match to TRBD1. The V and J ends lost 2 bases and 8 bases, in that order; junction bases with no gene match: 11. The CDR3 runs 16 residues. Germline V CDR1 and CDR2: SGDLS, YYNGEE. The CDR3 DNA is TGTGCCAGCAGCGTCGCAGGGACAGGGAGGTTCGATGAGCAGTTCTTC. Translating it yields CASSVAGTGRFDEQFF.

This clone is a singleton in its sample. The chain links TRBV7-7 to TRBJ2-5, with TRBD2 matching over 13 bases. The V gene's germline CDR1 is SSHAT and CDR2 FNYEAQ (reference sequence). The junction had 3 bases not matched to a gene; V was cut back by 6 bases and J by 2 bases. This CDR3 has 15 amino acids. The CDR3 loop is CASRTTSGGQETQYF. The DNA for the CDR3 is TGTGCCAGCAGAACGACTAGCGGGGGGCAAGAGACCCAGTACTTC.

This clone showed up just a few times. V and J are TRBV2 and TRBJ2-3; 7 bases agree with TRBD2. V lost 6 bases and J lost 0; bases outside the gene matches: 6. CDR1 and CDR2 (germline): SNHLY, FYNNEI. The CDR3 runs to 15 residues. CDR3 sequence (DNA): TGTGCCAGCAGGCCAAAAGCGGGGAGCACAGATACGCAGTATTTT. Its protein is CASRPKAGSTDTQYF.

CDR3 sequence reads: CASSQDPPGFYGYTF. As DNA, the CDR3 is TGTGCCAGCAGCCAAGATCCCCCAGGATTTTATGGCTACACCTTC. The chain combines TRBV3-1 (or the pseudogene TRBV3-2) with TRBJ1-2; no reliable D call. From germline, CDR1 is LGHDT and CDR2 YNNKEL (reference sequence). This CDR3 region has 15 residues. V lost 0 bases to trimming and J lost 5 bases, with 13 bases between them.

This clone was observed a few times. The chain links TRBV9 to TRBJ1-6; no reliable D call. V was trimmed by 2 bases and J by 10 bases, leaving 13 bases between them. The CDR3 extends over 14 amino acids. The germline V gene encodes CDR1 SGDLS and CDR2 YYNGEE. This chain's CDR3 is CASSVGGEESPLHF. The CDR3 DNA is TGTGCCAGCAGCGTTGGAGGAGAGGAATCACCCCTCCACTTT.

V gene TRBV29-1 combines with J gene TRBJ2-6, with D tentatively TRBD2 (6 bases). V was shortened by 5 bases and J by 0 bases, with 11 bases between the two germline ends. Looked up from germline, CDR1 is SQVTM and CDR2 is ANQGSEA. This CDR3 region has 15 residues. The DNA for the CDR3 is TGCAGCGTTTCGGGACTGGGCTCTGGGGCCAACGTCCTGACTTTC. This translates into CSVSGLGSGANVLTF.